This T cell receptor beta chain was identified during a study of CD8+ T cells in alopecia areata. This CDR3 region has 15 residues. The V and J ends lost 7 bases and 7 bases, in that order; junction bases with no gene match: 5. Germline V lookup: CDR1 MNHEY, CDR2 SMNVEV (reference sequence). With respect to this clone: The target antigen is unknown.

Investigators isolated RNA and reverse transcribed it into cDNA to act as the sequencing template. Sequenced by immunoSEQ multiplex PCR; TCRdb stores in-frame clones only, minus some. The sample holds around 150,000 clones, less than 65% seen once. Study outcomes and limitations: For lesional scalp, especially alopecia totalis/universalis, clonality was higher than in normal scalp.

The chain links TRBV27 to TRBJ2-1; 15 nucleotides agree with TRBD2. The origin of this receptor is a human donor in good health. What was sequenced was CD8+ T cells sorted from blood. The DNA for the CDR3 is TGTGCCAGCATACCCGGGACTAGCGGGAGGAATGAGCAGTTCTTC. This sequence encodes CASIPGTSGRNEQFF.